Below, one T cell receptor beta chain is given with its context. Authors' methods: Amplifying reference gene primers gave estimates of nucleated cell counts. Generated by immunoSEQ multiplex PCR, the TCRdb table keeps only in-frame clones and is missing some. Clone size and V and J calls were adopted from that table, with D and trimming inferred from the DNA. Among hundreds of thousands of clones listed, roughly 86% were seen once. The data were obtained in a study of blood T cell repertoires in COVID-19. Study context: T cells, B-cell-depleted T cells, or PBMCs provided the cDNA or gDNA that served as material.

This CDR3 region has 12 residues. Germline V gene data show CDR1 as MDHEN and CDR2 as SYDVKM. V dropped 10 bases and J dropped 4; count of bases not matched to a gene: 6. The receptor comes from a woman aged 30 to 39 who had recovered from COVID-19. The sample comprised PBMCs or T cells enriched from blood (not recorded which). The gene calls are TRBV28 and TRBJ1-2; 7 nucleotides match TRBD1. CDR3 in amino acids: CATRQGGYGYTF. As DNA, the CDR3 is TGTGCCACTCGACAGGGCGGCTATGGCTACACCTTC.